The following is a TCR beta chain sequence with its context. The templates were synthetic TCR analogs, and they were spiked into each PCR. Data came from immunoSEQ multiplex PCR; TCRdb stores just in-frame clones and leaves some out. The sample comprises roughly 90,000 clones, 90% of which are singletons, and around a tenth rests with the top ten. V lost 0 bases and J lost 3, with 9 bases in between. This CDR3 is 15 amino acids long. Germline CDR1 and CDR2: ENHRY and SYGVKD. This record comes from a study of PD-L1 blockade in urothelial cancer. Study in general: Analyses used blood from 3 weeks (second dose) and 6 weeks after treatment start.

Material: PBMCs, obtained around atezolizumab (anti-PD-L1) treatment. The source of this sequence is a man aged 55 to 69 with urothelial cancer. The V and J genes are TRBV10-3 and TRBJ1-5; D unresolved. DNA of the CDR3: TGTGCCATCAGTGAGTCCCGGCAGGCCAATCAGCCCCAGCATTTT. Translating gives CAISESRQANQPQHF.